A single sample gave rise to the 5 T cell receptor beta chains below, sequenced in a study of T cell repertoires in cytomegalovirus infection. For these TCRs, the target antigens are not known. From the reads, TCRdb called clonotypes with MiXCR, one entry per CDR3 protein. The profile shows roughly 990,000 distinct CDR3 sequences, roughly 30% of them singletons. The starting material was cultured CD8+ T cells from PBMCs, obtained from culture after CMV antigen stimulation. These receptors all come from a human donor in good health (CMV status not recorded). Some clones in this sample may be carry-over from other donors' samples.

J is TRBJ2-1 and V is TRBV27, with 12 bases lining up with TRBD2. The V segment lost 4 bases and the J segment 8 bases; nucleotides outside the gene matches: 6. Germline V lookup: CDR1 MNHEY, CDR2 SMNVEV (reference sequence). The CDR3 has 15 amino acids. In DNA form, the CDR3 reads TGTGCCAGCAGTTCGCTAGCGGGGGGGTTTCATGAGCAGTTCTTC. Residues: CASSSLAGGFHEQFF.

The rearrangement uses TRBV2 and TRBJ2-3, with 10 bases lining up with TRBD2. V dropped 6 bases and J dropped 2; count of bases not matched to a gene: 5. The germline V gene encodes CDR1 SNHLY and CDR2 FYNNEI. The CDR3 has 15 amino acids. The CDR3 loop is CASSGGLAYTDTQYF. The CDR3 coding sequence is TGTGCCAGCAGCGGGGGACTAGCGTACACAGATACGCAGTATTTT. Full variable domain (rest looked up from reference TRBV2 and TRBJ2-3): EPEVTQTPSHQVTQMGQEVILRCVPISNHLYFYWYRQILGQKVEFLVSFYNNEISEKSEIFDDQFSVERPDGSNFTLKIRSTKLEDSAMYFCASSGGLAYTDTQYFGPGTRLTVL.

The gene calls are TRBV6-5 and TRBJ2-5, with 8 bases aligning to TRBD1. Germline trimming cut 4 bases from V and 6 bases from J; bases unmatched to any gene: 10. CDR3 size: 15 residues. The V gene's germline CDR1 is MNHEY and CDR2 SVGAGI. The CDR3 nucleotides read TGTGCCAGCAGTTCCCTGAGACAGGGGCTGCAGACCCAGTACTTC. The encoded protein is CASSSLRQGLQTQYF.

The sample holds many counts of this clonotype. The chain uses TRBV7-6 and TRBJ2-1; tentatively, D is TRBD1 (5 bases). The V gene lost 5 bases and the J gene lost 2 bases, with 13 bases spanning the gap. Per germline, CDR1 SGHVS and CDR2 FNYEAQ. The CDR3 length is 15 residues. The CDR3 coding sequence is TGTGCCAGCAGCCCGACCGGACACCCCTACAATGAGCAGTTCTTC. This gives the protein CASSPTGHPYNEQFF.

The sample holds many counts of this clonotype. The gene calls are TRBV7-9 and TRBJ2-1; 10 nucleotides agree with TRBD2. V lost 5 bases, J lost 3 bases, and 13 bases stayed unmatched. Per germline, CDR1 SEHNR and CDR2 FQNEAQ (reference sequence). The CDR3 totals 18 residues. CDR3 protein: CASSHLAGGFTFYNEQFF. In DNA, the CDR3 is TGTGCCAGCAGCCATTTAGCGGGGGGCTTTACTTTCTACAATGAGCAGTTCTTC.